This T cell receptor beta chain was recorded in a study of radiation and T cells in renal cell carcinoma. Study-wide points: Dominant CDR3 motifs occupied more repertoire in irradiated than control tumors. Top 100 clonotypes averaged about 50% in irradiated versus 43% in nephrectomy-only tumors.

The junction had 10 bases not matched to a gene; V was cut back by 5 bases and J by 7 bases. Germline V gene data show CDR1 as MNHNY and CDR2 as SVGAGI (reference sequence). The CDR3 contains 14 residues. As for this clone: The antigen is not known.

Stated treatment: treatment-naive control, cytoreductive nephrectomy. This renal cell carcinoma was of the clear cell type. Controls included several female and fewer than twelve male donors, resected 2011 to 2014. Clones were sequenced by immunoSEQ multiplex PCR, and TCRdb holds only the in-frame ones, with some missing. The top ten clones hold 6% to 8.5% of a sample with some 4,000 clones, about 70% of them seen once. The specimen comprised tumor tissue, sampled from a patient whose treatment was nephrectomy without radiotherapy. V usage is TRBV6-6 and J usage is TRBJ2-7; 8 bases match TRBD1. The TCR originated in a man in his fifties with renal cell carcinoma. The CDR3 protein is CASSPGQEGGEQYF. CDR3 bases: TGTGCCAGCAGTCCGGGACAGGAGGGAGGAGAGCAGTACTTC.